The 17 T cell receptor beta chains listed next were all sequenced from one sample in a study of somatic mutations in cytotoxic T cells in rheumatoid arthritis. The table came from immunoSEQ multiplex PCR; TCRdb's copy has only in-frame clones and leaves some out. The profile shows about 2,300 clones, approximately 76% of them singletons. The specimen sequenced was CD8+ T cells sorted from blood. The receptors shown here come from a woman in her 40s with rheumatoid arthritis.

To note about this clone: The junction does not match germline at one end; this may be a read error. The chain recombines TRBV7-8 with TRBJ2-1; 11 bases line up with TRBD2. The germline V gene has CDR1 SGHVS and CDR2 FQNEAQ. The CDR3 is 16 residues long. The CDR3, as DNA: TGTGCCGGCAGCCCCGGGGGACTAGCGGCCTACAATGAGCAGTTCTTC. Its translation is CAGSPGGLAAYNEQFF.

In DNA, the CDR3 is TGTGCCAGCAGTGAAGTAGCGGGCCTCACAGATACGCAGTATTTT. Translating gives CASSEVAGLTDTQYF. The gene calls are TRBV2 and TRBJ2-3; 7 nucleotides line up with TRBD2. The CDR3 is 15 residues long. From germline, CDR1 is SNHLY and CDR2 FYNNEI. The V and J ends lost 1 base and 2 bases, in that order; junction bases with no gene match: 3.

The J gene is TRBJ2-1, the V gene TRBV5-1, with 8 bases identical to TRBD2. V was pared by 0 bases and J by 15 bases, with 8 bases of the junction left unmatched. The V gene's germline CDR1 is SGHRS and CDR2 YFSETQ. The CDR3 totals 13 residues. Here the CDR3 DNA reads TGCGCCAGCAGCTTGGGTCCGGGACTAGGGCTGTTCTTC. Protein sequence: CASSLGPGLGLFF.

The V and J genes are TRBV11-2 and TRBJ2-2, with 7 bases that match TRBD1. V gave up 2 bases and J gave up 2 bases; unmatched junction bases: 8. The CDR3 runs to 17 residues. CDR1 is SGHAT, CDR2 FQNNGV, per germline. This chain's CDR3 is CASSLPDREINTGELFF. The CDR3 nucleotides read TGTGCCAGCAGCTTACCCGACAGGGAGATTAACACCGGGGAGCTGTTTTTT.

This clone was found a few times. The chain has TRBV7-9 and TRBJ1-3; possibly TRBD1 for D (5 bases). This CDR3 region has 15 residues. The V gene lost 3 bases and the J gene lost 0 bases, with 9 bases spanning the gap. The germline V gene encodes CDR1 SEHNR and CDR2 FQNEAQ (reference sequence). As DNA, the CDR3 is TGTGCCAGCAGCTTTAACCAGGGCTCTGGAAACACCATATATTTT. It yields the protein CASSFNQGSGNTIYF. The variable domain in full, with the rest retrieved from reference TRBV7-9 and TRBJ1-3, is DTGVSQNPRHKITKRGQNVTFRCDPISEHNRLYWYRQTLGQGPEFLTYFQNEAQLEKSRLLSDRFSAERPKGSFSTLEIQRTEQGDSAMYLCASSFNQGSGNTIYFGEGSWLTVV.

The chain employs TRBV5-1 and TRBJ2-5; 7 nucleotides agree with TRBD1. This CDR3 is built from 14 residues. Germline trimming cut 1 base from V and 2 bases from J; bases unmatched to any gene: 2. Germline values: CDR1 SGHRS, CDR2 YFSETQ. CDR3 amino acids: CASSLLGQQETQYF. In DNA, the CDR3 is TGCGCCAGCAGCTTGTTGGGACAGCAAGAGACCCAGTACTTC.

V is TRBV7-8 and J is TRBJ2-1; TRBD2 aligns across 10 bases. The CDR3 spans 18 residues. CDR1 is SGHVS, CDR2 FQNEAQ, per germline. After removal of 5 bases from V and 0 bases from J, the junction contained 10 bases not matched to a gene. This CDR3 reads CASSPGASGGSSYNEQFF. Here the CDR3 DNA reads TGTGCCAGCAGCCCCGGGGCTAGCGGGGGTAGCTCCTACAATGAGCAGTTCTTC.

The V call is TRBV27, the J call TRBJ2-7; D is ambiguous. CDR1 is MNHEY, CDR2 SMNVEV, per germline (reference sequence). The germline V and J ends were trimmed by 8 bases and 0 bases, with 11 bases remaining between them. The CDR3 is made up of 13 amino acids. The CDR3 region has the DNA TGTGCCAGCCAACCATTCGGCTCCTACGAGCAGTACTTC. It codes for CASQPFGSYEQYF.

This chain links TRBV5-5 with TRBJ2-1, with 14 bases identical to TRBD2. Germline values: CDR1 SGHKS, CDR2 YYEKEE (reference sequence). The V and J ends lost 3 bases and 8 bases, in that order; junction bases with no gene match: 7. The CDR3 totals 16 residues. The CDR3 spells CASSSRLAGGQDEQFF. Written as DNA, the CDR3 is TGTGCCAGCAGCTCCAGACTAGCGGGAGGGCAGGATGAGCAGTTCTTC.

This clone was detected only a few times. The V call is TRBV7-9, the J call TRBJ2-5, with 11 bases aligning to TRBD2. Trimming cost V 5 bases and J 5 bases; bases outside gene matches: 13. Germline V gives CDR1 SEHNR, CDR2 FQNEAQ (reference sequence). The CDR3 runs 17 residues. CDR3 sequence reads: CASSPRTSGYEGETQYF. The DNA for the CDR3 is TGTGCCAGCAGCCCCCGGACTAGCGGGTACGAAGGCGAGACCCAGTACTTC.

The chain has TRBV7-3 and TRBJ2-7; D unresolved. From germline, CDR1 is SGHTA and CDR2 FQGTGA. The CDR3 sequence is 13 residues long. The V end lost 5 bases, the J end lost 4 bases, and 12 bases lay between the germline ends. DNA for the CDR3: TGTGCCAGCAGCGCCGGAGATGGGTACGAGCAGTACTTC. Translating gives CASSAGDGYEQYF. Combining the CDR3 with reference TRBV7-3 and TRBJ2-7 gives the whole variable domain GAGVSQTPSNKVTEKGKYVELRCDPISGHTALYWYRQSLGQGPEFLIYFQGTGAADDSGLPNDRFFAVRPEGSVSTLKIQRTERGDSAVYLCASSAGDGYEQYFGPGTRLTVT.

The chain has TRBV7-9 and TRBJ2-7, with 8 nucleotides matching TRBD1. The CDR3 loop spans 14 amino acids. The germline CDR1 and CDR2 sequences are SEHNR and FQNEAQ (reference sequence). The junction had 4 bases not matched to a gene; V was cut back by 3 bases and J by 3 bases. CDR3 loop: CASSFGQGGYEQYF. CDR3 sequence (DNA): TGTGCCAGCAGCTTTGGACAGGGAGGCTACGAGCAGTACTTC.

The chain is built from TRBV7-9 and TRBJ2-5, with unresolved D. The J call is doubtful: the DNA matches TRBJ2-7 better. Germline CDR1 SEHNR, CDR2 FQNEAQ (reference sequence). The CDR3 spans 13 residues. The chain's CDR3 is CASSLAITYEQYF. The CDR3 DNA reads TGTGCCAGCAGCTTAGCTATAACCTACGAGCAGTACTTC.

This clone was counted only a few times. The rearrangement links TRBV4-1 to TRBJ1-3; D unresolved. CDR1 is MGHRA and CDR2 is YSYEKL in the germline V gene. The CDR3 is 15 residues long. The V end lost 4 bases, the J end lost 3 bases, and 13 bases lay between the germline ends. The CDR3 here is CASSLVDSGGNTIYF. CDR3 in DNA: TGCGCCAGCAGCCTCGTGGACTCAGGTGGAAACACCATATATTTT.

The V call is TRBV25-1, the J call TRBJ2-2; 13 positions match TRBD2. In germline, CDR1 is MGHDK, CDR2 SYGVNS. This CDR3 spans 18 amino acids. Trimming removed 4 bases from V and 8 bases from J; junction bases left unmatched: 13. CDR3 nucleotide sequence: TGTGCCAGCAGTGTCCCAGGCGGGGGACTAGCGGGGACAGGGGAGCTGTTTTTT. Translation gives CASSVPGGGLAGTGELFF.

This clone has just one count. The chain combines TRBV6-4 with TRBJ2-6; possible D gene TRBD2, 5 bases. The ends were cut back, 5 bases at V and 1 base at J, with 12 bases in the middle. The CDR3 is 16 amino acids. The germline V gene has CDR1 MRHNA and CDR2 SNTAGT. The CDR3 protein is CASSPHGDSGANVLTF. The DNA for the CDR3 is TGTGCCAGCAGTCCTCACGGGGATTCTGGGGCCAACGTCCTGACTTTC.

The V call is TRBV19, the J call TRBJ1-1, with 7 bases aligning to TRBD1. The CDR3 runs 16 residues. Trimming at V came to 7 bases and at J to 4 bases, leaving 15 bases not matched to a gene. Germline values: CDR1 LNHDA, CDR2 SQIVND (reference sequence). The DNA of the CDR3 is TGTGCCAGTATCCCGGGACAGATCACCGGGGGCACTGAAGCTTTCTTT. Protein sequence: CASIPGQITGGTEAFF.